This T cell receptor beta chain comes out of a study of T cells after yellow fever vaccination. The V gene end was trimmed by 3 bases and the J gene end by 14 bases; junction bases not matched to a gene: 9. CDR1 and CDR2 from the germline V gene are KGHSH and LQKENI. This CDR3 comprises 13 residues. General study results and limits: FACS-sorted repertoires could contain abundant clonotypes contaminating from the bulk population. Most clones from primary vaccination resurfaced after the booster (under 97% CD4, more than 75% CD8). Day 0 sorted memory subsets lacked detectable levels of almost all vaccine-responding clonotypes.

The TCR cDNA carried a universal primer site and UMIs from 5'RACE template switching. TCRdb used MiXCR to reprocess the 5' RACE reads, holding one entry per CDR3 protein. The data hold about 46,000 distinct CDR3 sequences, with more than 6% observed a single time. This clonotype was observed a few times. The receptor comes from a man aged 25 to 40 who received the YFV17D yellow fever vaccine. This specimen consisted of PBMCs, either bulk or a sorted T-cell subset (CD4+, CD8+, memory, or dextramer-sorted; not recorded which), obtained 45 days after the yellow fever booster vaccination. The V gene is TRBV18, the J gene TRBJ1-2; 10 positions agree with TRBD1. CDR3 DNA: TGTGCCAGCTCACCGGGTCGGGACAGGGGAGCGACCTTC. Amino acids: CASSPGRDRGATF.